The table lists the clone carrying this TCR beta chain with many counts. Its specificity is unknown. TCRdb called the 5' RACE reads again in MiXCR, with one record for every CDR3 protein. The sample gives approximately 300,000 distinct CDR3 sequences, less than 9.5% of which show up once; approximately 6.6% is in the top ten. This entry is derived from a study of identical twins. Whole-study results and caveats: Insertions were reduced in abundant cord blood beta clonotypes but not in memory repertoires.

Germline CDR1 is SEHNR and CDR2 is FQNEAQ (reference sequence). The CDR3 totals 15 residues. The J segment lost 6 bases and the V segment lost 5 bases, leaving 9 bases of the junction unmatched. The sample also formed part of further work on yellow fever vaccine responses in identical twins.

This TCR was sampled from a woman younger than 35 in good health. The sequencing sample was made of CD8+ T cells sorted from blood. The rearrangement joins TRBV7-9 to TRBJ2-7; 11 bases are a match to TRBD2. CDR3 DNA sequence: TGTGCCAGCAGCCCTAGGACTAGCGGGTCGTCCGAGCAGTACTTC. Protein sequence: CASSPRTSGSSEQYF.